This note documents a single T cell receptor (beta chain) sequence. The antigen remains undetermined. Assay runs were performed at deep level. The authors split each subset's genomic DNA evenly across several immunoSEQ plates. Sequencing was performed with immunoSEQ multiplex PCR; in TCRdb, only in-frame clones are kept and a portion is missing. The table lists about 520,000 clones, around 80% of them singletons. These data originate in a study of shared clonotypes between healthy human individuals. At the level of the study: A couple of female and three male donors aged 18 to 49 were enrolled. Regarding the study as a whole: Having only a few donors restricted how much genetic and exposure-history diversity was captured.

Per the germline V gene, CDR1 is SGHTA and CDR2 is FQGTGA. The CDR3 has 13 amino acids. Between the trimmed V and J ends, which lost 6 bases and 2 bases, there was a span of 10 bases. J is TRBJ2-5 and V is TRBV7-3; possibly TRBD2 for D (5 bases). The TCR comes from a woman aged 40 to 50 in good health. Some clones in this sample may be carry-over from other donors' samples. Input material: PBMCs. CDR3 sequence: CASSPRRQETQYF. In DNA, the CDR3 is TGTGCCAGCAGTCCACGGAGGCAAGAGACCCAGTACTTC.